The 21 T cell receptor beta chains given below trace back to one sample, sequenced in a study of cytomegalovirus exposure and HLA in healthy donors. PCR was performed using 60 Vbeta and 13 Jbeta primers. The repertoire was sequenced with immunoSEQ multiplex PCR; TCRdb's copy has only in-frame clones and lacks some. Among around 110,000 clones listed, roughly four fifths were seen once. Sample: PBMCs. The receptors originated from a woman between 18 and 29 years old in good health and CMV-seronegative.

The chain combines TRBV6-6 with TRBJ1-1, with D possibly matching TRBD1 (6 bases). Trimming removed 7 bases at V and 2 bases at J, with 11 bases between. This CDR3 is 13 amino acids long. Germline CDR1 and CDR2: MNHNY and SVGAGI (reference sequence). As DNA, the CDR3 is TGTGCCAGCATGCGACAGGCCAACACTGAAGCTTTCTTT. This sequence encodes CASMRQANTEAFF.

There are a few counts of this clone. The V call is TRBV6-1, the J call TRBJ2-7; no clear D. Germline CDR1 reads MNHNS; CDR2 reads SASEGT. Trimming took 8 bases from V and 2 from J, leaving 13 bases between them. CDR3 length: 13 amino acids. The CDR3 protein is CASSRGDTYEQYF. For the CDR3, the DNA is TGTGCCAGCTCACGAGGAGATACCTACGAGCAGTACTTC.

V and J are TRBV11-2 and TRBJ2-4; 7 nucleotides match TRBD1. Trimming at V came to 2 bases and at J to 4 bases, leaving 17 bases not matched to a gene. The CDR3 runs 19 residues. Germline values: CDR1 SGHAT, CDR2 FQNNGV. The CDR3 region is CASSLREMVQGQRKNIQYF. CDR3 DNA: TGTGCCAGCAGCTTAAGAGAGATGGTACAGGGACAGAGAAAAAACATTCAGTACTTC.

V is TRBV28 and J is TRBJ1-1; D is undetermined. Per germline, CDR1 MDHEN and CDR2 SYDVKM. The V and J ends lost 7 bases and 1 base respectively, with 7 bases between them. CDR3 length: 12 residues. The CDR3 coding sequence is TGTGCCAGCAATACTGGGAACACTGAAGCTTTCTTT. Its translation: CASNTGNTEAFF.

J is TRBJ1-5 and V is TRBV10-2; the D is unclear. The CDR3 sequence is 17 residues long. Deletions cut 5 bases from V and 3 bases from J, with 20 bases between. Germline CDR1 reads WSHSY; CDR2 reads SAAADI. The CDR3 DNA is TGCGCCAGCAGTCAGGTGAGGGTAACGCTTTACAATCAGCCCCAGCATTTT. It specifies CASSQVRVTLYNQPQHF.

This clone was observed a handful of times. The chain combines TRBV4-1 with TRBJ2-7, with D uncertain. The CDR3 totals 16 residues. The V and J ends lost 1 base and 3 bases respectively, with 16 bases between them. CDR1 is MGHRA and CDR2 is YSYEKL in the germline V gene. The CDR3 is CASSQAQASLRYEQYF. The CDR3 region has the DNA TGCGCCAGCAGCCAAGCTCAGGCCAGTTTACGCTACGAGCAGTACTTC.

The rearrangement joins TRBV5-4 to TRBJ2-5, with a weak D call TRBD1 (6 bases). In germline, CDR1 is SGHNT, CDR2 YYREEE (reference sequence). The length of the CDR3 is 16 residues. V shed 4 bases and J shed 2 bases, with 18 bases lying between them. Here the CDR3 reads CASSRDVRGRQETQYF. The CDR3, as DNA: TGTGCCAGCAGCCGAGACGTCAGGGGCCGGCAAGAGACCCAGTACTTC. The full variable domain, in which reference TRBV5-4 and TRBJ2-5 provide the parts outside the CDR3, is ETGVTQSPTHLIKTRGQQVTLRCSSQSGHNTVSWYQQALGQGPQFIFQYYREEENGRGNFPPRFSGLQFPNYSSELNVNALELDDSALYLCASSRDVRGRQETQYFGPGTRLLVL.

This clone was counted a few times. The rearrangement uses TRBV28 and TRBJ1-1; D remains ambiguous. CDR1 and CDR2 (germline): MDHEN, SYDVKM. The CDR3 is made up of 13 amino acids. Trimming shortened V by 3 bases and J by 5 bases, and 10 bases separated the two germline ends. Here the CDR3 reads CASSLPGETEAFF. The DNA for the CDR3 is TGTGCCAGCAGTTTGCCAGGTGAGACTGAAGCTTTCTTT.

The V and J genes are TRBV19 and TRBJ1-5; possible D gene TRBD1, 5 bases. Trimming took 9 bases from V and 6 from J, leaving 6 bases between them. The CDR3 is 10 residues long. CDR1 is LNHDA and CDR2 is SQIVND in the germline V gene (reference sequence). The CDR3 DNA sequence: TGTGCCAGCGGGGGTCAGCCCCAGCATTTT. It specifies CASGGQPQHF.

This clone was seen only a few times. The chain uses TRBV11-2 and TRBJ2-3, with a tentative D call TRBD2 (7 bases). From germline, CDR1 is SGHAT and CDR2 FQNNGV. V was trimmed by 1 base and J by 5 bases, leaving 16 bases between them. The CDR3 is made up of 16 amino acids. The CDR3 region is CASSLAEGGLGDTQYF. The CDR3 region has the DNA TGTGCCAGCAGCTTAGCAGAGGGGGGGCTAGGAGATACGCAGTATTTT.

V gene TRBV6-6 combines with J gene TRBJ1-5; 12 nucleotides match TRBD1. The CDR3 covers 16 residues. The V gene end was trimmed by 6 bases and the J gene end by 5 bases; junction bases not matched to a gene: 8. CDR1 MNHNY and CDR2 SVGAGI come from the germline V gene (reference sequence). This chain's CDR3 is CASRDGTGGSDQPQHF. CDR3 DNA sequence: TGTGCCAGCAGAGATGGGACAGGGGGCTCGGATCAGCCCCAGCATTTT.

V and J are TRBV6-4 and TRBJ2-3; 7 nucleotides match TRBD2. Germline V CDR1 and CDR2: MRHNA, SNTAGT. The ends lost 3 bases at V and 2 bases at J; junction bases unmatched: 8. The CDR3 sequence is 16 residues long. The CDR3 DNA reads TGTGCCAGCAGTGAATCAACGGGGGGTCCCACAGATACGCAGTATTTT. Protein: CASSESTGGPTDTQYF.

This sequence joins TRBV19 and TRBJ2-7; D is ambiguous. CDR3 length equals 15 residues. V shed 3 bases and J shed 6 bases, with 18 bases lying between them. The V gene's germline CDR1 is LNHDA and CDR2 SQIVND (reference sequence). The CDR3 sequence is CASSIVVSYPREQYF. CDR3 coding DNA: TGTGCCAGTAGTATTGTCGTTAGCTACCCTCGCGAGCAGTACTTC. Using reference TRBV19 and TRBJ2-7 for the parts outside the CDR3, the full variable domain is DGGITQSPKYLFRKEGQNVTLSCEQNLNHDAMYWYRQDPGQGLRLIYYSQIVNDFQKGDIAEGYSVSREKKESFPLTVTSAQKNPTAFYLCASSIVVSYPREQYFGPGTRLTVT.

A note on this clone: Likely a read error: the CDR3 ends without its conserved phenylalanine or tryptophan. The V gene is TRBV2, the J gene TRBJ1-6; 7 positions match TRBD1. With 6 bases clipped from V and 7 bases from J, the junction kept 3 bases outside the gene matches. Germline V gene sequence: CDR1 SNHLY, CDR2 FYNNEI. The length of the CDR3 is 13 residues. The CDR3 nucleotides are TGTGCCAGCAGATTGGGACAGAATTCACCCCTCCACGTT. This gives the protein CASRLGQNSPLHV.

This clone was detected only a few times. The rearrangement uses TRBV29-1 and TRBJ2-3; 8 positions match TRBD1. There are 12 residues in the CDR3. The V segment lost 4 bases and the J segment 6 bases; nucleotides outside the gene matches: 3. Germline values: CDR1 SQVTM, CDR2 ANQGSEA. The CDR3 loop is CSVGTGPDTQYF. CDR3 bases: TGCAGCGTTGGGACAGGGCCGGATACGCAGTATTTT.

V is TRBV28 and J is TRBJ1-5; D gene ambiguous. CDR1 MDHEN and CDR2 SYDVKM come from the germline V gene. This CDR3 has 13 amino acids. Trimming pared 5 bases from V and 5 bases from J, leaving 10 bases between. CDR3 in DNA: TGTGCCAGCAGTCCCCCACAGTATCAGCCCCAGCATTTT. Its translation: CASSPPQYQPQHF.

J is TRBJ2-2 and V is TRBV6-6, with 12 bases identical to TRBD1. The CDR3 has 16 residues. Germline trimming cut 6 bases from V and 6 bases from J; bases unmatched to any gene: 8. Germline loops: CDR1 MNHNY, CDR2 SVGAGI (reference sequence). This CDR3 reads CASSRGTGGTSGELFF. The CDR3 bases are TGTGCCAGCAGCCGTGGGACAGGGGGCACCTCCGGGGAGCTGTTTTTT.

CDR3: CASNTGYYMDEKLFF. The CDR3, as DNA: TGTGCCAGCAATACAGGGTATTATATGGATGAAAAACTGTTTTTT. This chain connects TRBV9 to TRBJ1-4, with TRBD1 as a possible D gene (6 bases). The germline V gene encodes CDR1 SGDLS and CDR2 YYNGEE. This CDR3 has 15 residues. The V end lost 6 bases, the J end lost 6 bases, and 18 bases lay between the germline ends.

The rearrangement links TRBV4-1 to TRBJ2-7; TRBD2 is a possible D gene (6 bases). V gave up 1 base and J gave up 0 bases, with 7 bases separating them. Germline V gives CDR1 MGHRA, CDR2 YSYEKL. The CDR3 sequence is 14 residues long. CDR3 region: CASSQGDSSYEQYF. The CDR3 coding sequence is TGCGCCAGCAGCCAAGGGGACTCCTCCTACGAGCAGTACTTC.

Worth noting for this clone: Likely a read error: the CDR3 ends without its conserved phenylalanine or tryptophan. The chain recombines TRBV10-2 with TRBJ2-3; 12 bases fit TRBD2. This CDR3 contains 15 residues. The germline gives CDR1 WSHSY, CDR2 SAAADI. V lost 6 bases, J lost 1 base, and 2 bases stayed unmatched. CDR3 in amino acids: CASSRLAGGTDTQYV. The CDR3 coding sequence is TGCGCCAGCAGCCGACTAGCGGGGGGCACAGATACGCAGTATGTT.

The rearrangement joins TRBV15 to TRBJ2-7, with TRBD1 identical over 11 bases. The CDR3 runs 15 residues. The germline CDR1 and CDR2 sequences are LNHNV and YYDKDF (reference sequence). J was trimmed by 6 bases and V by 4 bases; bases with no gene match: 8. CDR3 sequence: CATSILDRGQIEQYF. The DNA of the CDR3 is TGTGCCACCAGCATATTGGACAGGGGGCAGATCGAGCAGTACTTC.